The T cell receptor (beta chain) under discussion was sequenced for a study of T cell changes during pregnancy in multiple sclerosis (dated by TCRdb to the late 2010s). Background for the entire study: The study looked at changes in the T cell repertoire across pregnancy in women with multiple sclerosis.

Libraries came from the immunoSEQ multiplex PCR assay. The table comes from immuneACCESS by way of TCRdb, which keeps in-frame sequences with V and J called. Part of the clones is missing from these tables; in studies checked, under half for an unresolved V gene and the rest for unknown reasons. A total of about 47,000 clones appear in this sample, 75% to 90% of them only once. The ten biggest clones cover 8.3% of the sample. Concerning this clone: Its antigen is not yet known. No much larger clonotype is one base removed from it; base qualities were not supplied.

The TCR was taken from a female donor with multiple sclerosis, enrolled in a pregnancy study. Sequencing was performed on CD8+ T cells from peripheral blood mononuclear cells, taken in the second trimester of pregnancy.

The nucleotide sequence reads TGCGCCAGCAGCCAAGGCACTAGCGGGGGGGCGTTCTACAATGAGCAGTTCTTC. It is translated as CASSQGTSGGAFYNEQFF. The receptor chain draws on TRBV4-1 and TRBJ2-1; TRBD2 fits 13 bases in the junction. CDR1 and CDR2 were assigned from the germline V gene as MGHRA and YSYEKL. For this chain, trimming is 1 base at the V end and 3 bases at the J end, and the number of junction bases without a gene match is 6. Its CDR3 holds 18 amino acids, cysteine through phenylalanine. The kept DNA is CDR3 alone, 54 bases in frame from the first base.